The clone carrying this T cell receptor beta chain was seen only a few times. Its target is not known. The data are from a study of T-cell memory formation after mild COVID-19. Study-wide context: The two donors had largely donor-specific TCR clusters. Study-level points and caveats: A second wave of clones peaked on day 37, and their SARS-CoV-2 specificity went unconfirmed. Contracting CD8+ clones were enriched in EMRA, CD4+ mainly in CM and EM.

TCRdb reprocessed the 5' RACE reads with MiXCR, giving one entry per CDR3 protein. In the table there are about 390,000 distinct CDR3 sequences, roughly 15% of which are singletons. Sample: PBMCs or a T cell subset sorted from them (not recorded which). The origin of this receptor is a man aged 18 to 30 who had mild COVID-19 (a few samples of this study predate the infection). Cell type and time point are not known.

CDR3 region: CASSQTIAANTGELFF. CDR3 sequence (DNA): TGCGCCAGCAGCCAGACGATAGCAGCGAACACCGGGGAGCTGTTTTTT. The V and J genes are TRBV4-3 and TRBJ2-2; no firm D call. Germline-derived CDR1 and CDR2 are LGHNA and YSLEER. Deletions cut 3 bases from V and 0 bases from J, with 11 bases between. CDR3 length: 16 residues.